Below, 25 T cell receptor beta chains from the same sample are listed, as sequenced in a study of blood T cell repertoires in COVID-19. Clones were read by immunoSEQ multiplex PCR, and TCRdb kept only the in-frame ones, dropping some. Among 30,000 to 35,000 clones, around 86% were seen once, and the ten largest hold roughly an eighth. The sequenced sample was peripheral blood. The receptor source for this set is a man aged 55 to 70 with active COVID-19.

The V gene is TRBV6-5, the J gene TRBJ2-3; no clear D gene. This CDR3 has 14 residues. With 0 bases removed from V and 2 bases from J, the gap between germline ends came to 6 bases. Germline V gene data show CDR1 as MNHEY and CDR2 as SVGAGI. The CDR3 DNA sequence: TGTGCCAGCAGTTACTCTACAGTCACAGATACGCAGTATTTT. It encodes CASSYSTVTDTQYF.

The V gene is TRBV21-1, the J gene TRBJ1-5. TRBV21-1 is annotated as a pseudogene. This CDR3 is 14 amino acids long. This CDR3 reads CASSKGCGYQPQHF. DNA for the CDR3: TGTGCCAGCAGCAAAGGTTGCGGTTATCAGCCCCAGCATTTT.

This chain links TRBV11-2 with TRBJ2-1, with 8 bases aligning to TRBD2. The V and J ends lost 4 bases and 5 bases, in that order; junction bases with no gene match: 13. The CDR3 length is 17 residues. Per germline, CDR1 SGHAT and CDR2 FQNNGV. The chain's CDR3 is CASSSGSMAGGNNEQFF. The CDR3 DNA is TGTGCCAGCAGCTCAGGCTCTATGGCGGGAGGCAACAATGAGCAGTTCTTC.

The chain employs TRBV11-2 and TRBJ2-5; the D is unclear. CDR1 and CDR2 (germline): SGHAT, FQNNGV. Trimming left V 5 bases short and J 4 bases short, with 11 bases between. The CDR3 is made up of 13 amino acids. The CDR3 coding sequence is TGTGCCAGCAGCCTCCGACGGAGAGAGACCCAGTACTTC. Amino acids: CASSLRRRETQYF.

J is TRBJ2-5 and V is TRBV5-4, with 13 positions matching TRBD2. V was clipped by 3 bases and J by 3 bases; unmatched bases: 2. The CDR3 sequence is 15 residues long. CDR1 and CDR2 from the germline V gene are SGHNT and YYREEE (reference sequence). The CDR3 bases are TGTGCCAGCAGCTCTGGACTAGCGGGGGAAGAGACCCAGTACTTC. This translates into CASSSGLAGEETQYF.

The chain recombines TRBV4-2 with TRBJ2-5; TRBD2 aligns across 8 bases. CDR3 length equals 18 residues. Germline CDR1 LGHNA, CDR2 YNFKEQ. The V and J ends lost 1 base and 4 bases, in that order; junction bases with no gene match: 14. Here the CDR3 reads CASSQAASGQNIIETQYF. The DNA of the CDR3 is TGTGCCAGCAGCCAAGCGGCTAGCGGGCAAAACATAATAGAGACCCAGTACTTC.

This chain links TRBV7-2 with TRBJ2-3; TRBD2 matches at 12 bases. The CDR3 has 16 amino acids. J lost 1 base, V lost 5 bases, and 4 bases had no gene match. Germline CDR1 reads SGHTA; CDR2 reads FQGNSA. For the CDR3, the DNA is TGTGCCAGCAGCCCACTAGCGGGGGGCGGCACAGATACGCAGTATTTT. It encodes CASSPLAGGGTDTQYF. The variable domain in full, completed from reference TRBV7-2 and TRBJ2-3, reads GAGVSQSPSNKVTEKGKDVELRCDPISGHTALYWYRQSLGQGLEFLIYFQGNSAPDKSGLPSDRFSAERTGGSVSTLTIQRTQQEDSAVYLCASSPLAGGGTDTQYFGPGTRLTVL.

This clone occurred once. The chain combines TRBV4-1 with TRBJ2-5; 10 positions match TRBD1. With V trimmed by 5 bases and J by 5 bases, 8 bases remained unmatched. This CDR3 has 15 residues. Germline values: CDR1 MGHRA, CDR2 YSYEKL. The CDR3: CASSKRQGAGETQYF. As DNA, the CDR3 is TGCGCCAGCAGCAAGCGACAGGGGGCAGGGGAGACCCAGTACTTC.

This CDR3 reads CASSPPPSNSPLHF. Here the CDR3 DNA reads TGTGCCAGCAGCCCCCCCCCTTCTAATTCACCCCTCCACTTT. The chain joins TRBV3-1 (or the pseudogene TRBV3-2) to TRBJ1-6; D uncertain. The germline CDR1 and CDR2 sequences are LGHDT and YNNKEL (reference sequence). This CDR3 comprises 14 residues. Trimming took 4 bases from V and 6 from J, leaving 10 bases between them.

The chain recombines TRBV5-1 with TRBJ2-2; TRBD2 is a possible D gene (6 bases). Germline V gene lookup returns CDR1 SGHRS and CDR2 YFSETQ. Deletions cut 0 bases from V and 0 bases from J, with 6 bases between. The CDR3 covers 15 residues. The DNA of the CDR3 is TGCGCCAGCAGCTTGGCGGGAGCGAACACCGGGGAGCTGTTTTTT. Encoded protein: CASSLAGANTGELFF.

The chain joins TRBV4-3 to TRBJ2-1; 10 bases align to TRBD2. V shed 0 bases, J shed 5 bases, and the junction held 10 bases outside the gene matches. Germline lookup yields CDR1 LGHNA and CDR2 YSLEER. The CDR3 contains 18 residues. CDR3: CASSQDPSGGLVDNEQFF. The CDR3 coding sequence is TGCGCCAGCAGCCAAGATCCTAGCGGGGGCCTTGTCGACAATGAGCAGTTCTTC.

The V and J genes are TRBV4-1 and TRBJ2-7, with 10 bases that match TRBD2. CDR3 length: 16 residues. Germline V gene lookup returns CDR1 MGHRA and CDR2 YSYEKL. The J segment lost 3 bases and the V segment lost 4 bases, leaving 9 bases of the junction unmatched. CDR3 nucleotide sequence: TGCGCCAGCAGCCTTTTTATAGCGGGAGGCCTCTACGAGCAGTACTTC. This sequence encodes CASSLFIAGGLYEQYF.

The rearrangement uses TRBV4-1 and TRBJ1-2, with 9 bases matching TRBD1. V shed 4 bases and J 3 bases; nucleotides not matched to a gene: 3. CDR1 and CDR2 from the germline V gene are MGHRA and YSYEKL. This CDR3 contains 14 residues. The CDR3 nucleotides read TGCGCCAGCAGCCCGGACAGGGGAGACTATGGCTACACCTTC. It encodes CASSPDRGDYGYTF.

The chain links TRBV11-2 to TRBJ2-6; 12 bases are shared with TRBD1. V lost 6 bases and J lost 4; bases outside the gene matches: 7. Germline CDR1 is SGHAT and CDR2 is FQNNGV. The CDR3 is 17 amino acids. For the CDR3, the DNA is TGTGCCAGCAGGCCGGGACAGGGGGCTGGAGGGGCCAACGTCCTGACTTTC. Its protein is CASRPGQGAGGANVLTF.

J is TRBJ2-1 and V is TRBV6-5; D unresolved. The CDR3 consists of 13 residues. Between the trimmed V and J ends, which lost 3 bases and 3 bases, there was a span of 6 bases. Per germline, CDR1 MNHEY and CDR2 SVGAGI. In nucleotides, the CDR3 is TGTGCCAGCAGTTATCTAGGCTACAATGAGCAGTTCTTC. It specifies CASSYLGYNEQFF.

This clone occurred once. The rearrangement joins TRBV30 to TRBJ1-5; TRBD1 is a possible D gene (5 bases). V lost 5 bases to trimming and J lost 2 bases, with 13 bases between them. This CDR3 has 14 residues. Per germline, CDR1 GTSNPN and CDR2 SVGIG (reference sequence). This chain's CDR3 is CAWGGKGGNQPQHF. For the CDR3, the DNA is TGTGCCTGGGGAGGGAAAGGGGGCAATCAGCCCCAGCATTTT.

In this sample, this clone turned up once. The chain's CDR3 is CASGSGGQNEQFF. Written as DNA, the CDR3 is TGTGCCAGCGGAAGCGGGGGTCAAAATGAGCAGTTCTTC. The chain has TRBV7-2 and TRBJ2-1; 8 nucleotides match TRBD2. There are 13 residues in the CDR3. CDR1 is SGHTA, CDR2 FQGNSA, per germline. V shed 8 bases and J 7 bases; nucleotides not matched to a gene: 7.

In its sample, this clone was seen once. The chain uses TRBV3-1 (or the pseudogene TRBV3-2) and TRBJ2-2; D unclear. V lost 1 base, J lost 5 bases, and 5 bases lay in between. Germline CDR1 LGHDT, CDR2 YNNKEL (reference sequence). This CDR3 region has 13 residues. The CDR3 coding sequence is TGTGCCAGCAGCCAAGTTCGGACCGGGGAGCTGTTTTTT. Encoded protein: CASSQVRTGELFF.

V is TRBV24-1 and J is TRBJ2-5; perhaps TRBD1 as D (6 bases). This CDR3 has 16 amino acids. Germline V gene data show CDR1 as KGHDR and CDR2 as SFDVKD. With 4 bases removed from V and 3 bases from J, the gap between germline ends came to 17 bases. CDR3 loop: CATSDSSTGPKETQYF. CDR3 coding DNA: TGTGCCACCAGTGACTCTTCTACAGGGCCCAAAGAGACCCAGTACTTC.

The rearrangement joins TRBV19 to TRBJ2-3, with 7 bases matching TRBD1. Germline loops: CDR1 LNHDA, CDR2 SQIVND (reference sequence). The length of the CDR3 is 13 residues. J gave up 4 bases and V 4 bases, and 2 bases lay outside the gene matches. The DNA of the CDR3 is TGTGCCAGTAGTACTCAGGGGGCAGATACGCAGTATTTT. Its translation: CASSTQGADTQYF.

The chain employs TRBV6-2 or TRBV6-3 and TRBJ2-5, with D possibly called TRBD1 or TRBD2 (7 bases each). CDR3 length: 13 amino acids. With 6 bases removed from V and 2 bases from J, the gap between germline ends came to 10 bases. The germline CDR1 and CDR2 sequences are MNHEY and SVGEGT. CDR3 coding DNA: TGTGCCAGCAGCCAGGGGGGGCAAGAGACCCAGTACTTC. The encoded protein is CASSQGGQETQYF.

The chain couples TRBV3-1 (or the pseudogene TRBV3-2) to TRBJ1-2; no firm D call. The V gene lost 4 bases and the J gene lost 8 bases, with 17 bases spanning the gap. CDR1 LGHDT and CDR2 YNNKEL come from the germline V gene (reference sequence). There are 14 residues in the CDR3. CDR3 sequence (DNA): TGTGCCAGCAGCCCCCGCGGGTCCCTGAGGGGCTACACCTTC. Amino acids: CASSPRGSLRGYTF.

CDR3 in amino acids: CASVRHGTLNTEAFF. The DNA of the CDR3 is TGCGCCAGCGTACGACACGGCACCTTGAACACTGAAGCTTTCTTT. The chain couples TRBV4-1 to TRBJ1-1; D gene unclear. V was trimmed by 8 bases and J by 0 bases, leaving 16 bases between them. Germline V gene sequence: CDR1 MGHRA, CDR2 YSYEKL. CDR3 length equals 15 residues.

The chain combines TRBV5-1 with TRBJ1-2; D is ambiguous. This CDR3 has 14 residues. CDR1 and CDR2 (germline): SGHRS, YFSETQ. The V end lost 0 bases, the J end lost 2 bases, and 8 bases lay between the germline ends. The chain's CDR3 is CASSLGAVNYGYTF. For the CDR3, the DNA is TGCGCCAGCAGCTTGGGGGCAGTAAACTATGGCTACACCTTC.

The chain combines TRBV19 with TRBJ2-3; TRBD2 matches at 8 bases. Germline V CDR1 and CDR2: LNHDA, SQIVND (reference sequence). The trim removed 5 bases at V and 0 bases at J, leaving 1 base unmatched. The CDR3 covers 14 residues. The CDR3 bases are TGTGCCAGTAGTCGGACTAGCAGCACAGATACGCAGTATTTT. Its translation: CASSRTSSTDTQYF.